One T cell receptor beta chain is described in this entry. What it recognizes is unknown. The CDR3 consists of 14 residues. Germline values: CDR1 MNHEY, CDR2 SVGEGT. UMI-tagged TRB cDNA libraries were built via 5' RACE. TCRdb re-called the 5' RACE reads and shows each CDR3 protein once, DNA omitted. This repertoire includes approximately 38,000 distinct CDR3 sequences. Each CD8+ T cell subset was flow-sorted in triplicate. Every sort contained approximately 290,000 cells. This sample was taken from a study of CXCR3-negative and CXCR3-positive naive CD8 T cells. Whole-study results and caveats: Most assays were run on fresh PBMCs (CXCR3 expression partially decreased after cryopreservation). Similarly elevated diversity marked both naive subsets, with memory CD8+ cells showing far lower diversity.

The receptor's source is a human donor in good health. Some clones in this sample may be carry-over from other donors' samples. V is TRBV6-2 or TRBV6-3 and J is TRBJ2-1; the TCRdb D gene call, TRBD1, has no DNA to confirm it. Sequenced: memory CD8+ T cells from blood. CDR3 in amino acids: CASSYGGREDEQFF.